The rows below give T cell receptor beta chains drawn from one sample of a study of T cells of healthy individuals. One entry per CDR3 protein results from TCRdb running MiXCR on the 5' RACE reads. The repertoire holds 85,000 to 100,000 distinct CDR3 sequences, 17% seen once, with over 5% in the top ten. Source of these receptors: a human donor in good health. Each CDR3 is given with its conserved first and last residue. A D gene is named only where the DNA matches it firmly. Size is omitted from some rows. Given values are once, few, many or a class for expanded clones.

D gene,V gene,J gene,clone size,CDR3 DNA,CDR3 protein
TRBD1,TRBV6-5,TRBJ1-2,NA,TGTGCCACGACTGGGGACAGCCTCTATGGCTACACCTTC,CATTGDSLYGYTF
TRBD1,TRBV20-1,TRBJ1-2,few,TGCAGTGCTACCCGGGACAGGGAAGGCTACACCTTC,CSATRDREGYTF
NA,TRBV2,TRBJ1-2,NA,TGTGCCAGCAGTGTGGACAGAAACTATGGCTACACCTTC,CASSVDRNYGYTF
NA,TRBV5-1,TRBJ2-1,few,TGCGCCAGCAGCACGGGGAGTGAGCAGTTCTTC,CASSTGSEQFF
TRBD2,TRBV27,TRBJ2-3,NA,TGTGCCAGCAGTTTATCGGCGGGGGGCATAAAATCTGCTAGCACAGATACGCAGTATTTT,CASSLSAGGIKSASTDTQYF
NA,TRBV19,TRBJ2-7,NA,TGTGCCAGTAGTATCGGGGAGGGGGCGCGCAACTACGAGCAGTACTTC,CASSIGEGARNYEQYF
NA,TRBV3-1,TRBJ2-1,NA,TGTGCCAGCAGCCAAGGGTCCCTTAGGAATGAGCAGTTCTTC,CASSQGSLRNEQFF
NA,TRBV3-1,TRBJ2-3,few,TGTGCCAGCAGCCAAGAAAACGGGAGACGCACAGATACGCAGTATTTT,CASSQENGRRTDTQYF
NA,TRBV18,TRBJ1-5,few,TGTGCCAGCTCACAGGGCGCACTCAATCAGCCCCAGCATTTT,CASSQGALNQPQHF
NA,TRBV6-5,TRBJ1-1,NA,TGTGCCAGCAGTCCGAGTCGAGGGAGCCACCACACTGAAGCTTTCTTT,CASSPSRGSHHTEAFF
NA,TRBV7-2,TRBJ2-1,few,TGTGCCAGCAGCGGGGGCGGGAGTAGGAATGAGCAGTTCTTC,CASSGGGSRNEQFF
NA,TRBV18,TRBJ1-6,NA,TGTGCCAGCTCACCACAGGTTACCTATAATTCACCCCTCCACTTT,CASSPQVTYNSPLHF
TRBD2,TRBV5-1,TRBJ2-1,few,TGCGCCAGCAGCATCCGGGACTACGGATACAATGAGCAGTTCTTC,CASSIRDYGYNEQFF
NA,TRBV20-1,TRBJ2-7,few,TGCAGTGCTAGAGACAGGACGACCTACGAGCAGTACTTC,CSARDRTTYEQYF
TRBD2,TRBV4-2,TRBJ2-2,many,TGTGCCAGCAGCCAAGATCGTAGCGGGAGGCCCACCGGGGAGCTGTTTTTT,CASSQDRSGRPTGELFF
TRBD1,TRBV29-1,TRBJ1-1,many,TGCAGCGTCCGGACAGGGGGCGGGAGCACTGAAGCTTTCTTT,CSVRTGGGSTEAFF
TRBD1,TRBV28,TRBJ1-1,many,TGTGCCAGCAGTATAACTTGGACAGGGTCTAAGGGTACTGAAGCTTTCTTT,CASSITWTGSKGTEAFF
TRBD1,TRBV7-9,TRBJ1-1,few,TGTGCCAGCAGCTTACGGACAGGGCTCGCTGAAGCTTTCTTT,CASSLRTGLAEAFF
NA,TRBV29-1,TRBJ2-5,many,TGCAGCGTTTTGGCAGGACAAGAGACCCAGTACTTC,CSVLAGQETQYF
NA,TRBV7-2,TRBJ2-3,NA,TGTGCCAGCAGCTTTCTAGGGCTGGAATTCACAGATACGCAGTATTTT,CASSFLGLEFTDTQYF
NA,TRBV9,TRBJ2-5,few,TGTGCCAGCAGCTCGAGGGGAGAGACCCAGTACTTC,CASSSRGETQYF
TRBD2,TRBV20-1,TRBJ2-7,many,TGCAGTGCTCATCTAGCGGGGGTAACCTACGAGCAGTACTTC,CSAHLAGVTYEQYF
NA,TRBV20-1,TRBJ1-6,many,TGCAGTGTTCTCGATCAGGCTACAAATTCACCCCTCCACTTT,CSVLDQATNSPLHF
NA,TRBV5-6,TRBJ2-2,NA,TGTGCCAGCAGCTTGAACAGGGAGCTGTTTTTT,CASSLNRELFF
NA,TRBV20-1,TRBJ2-7,many,TGCAGTGCTAGAGATCTGACAGAGCCATACGAGCAGTACTTC,CSARDLTEPYEQYF
NA,TRBV6-5,TRBJ2-7,few,TGTGCCAGCAGCCCCCGGCCCCACGAGCAGTACTTC,CASSPRPHEQYF
NA,TRBV7-9,TRBJ1-4,NA,TGTGCCAGCAGCTTATCTCAGGGTTTAGGTGAAAAACTGTTTTTT,CASSLSQGLGEKLFF
NA,TRBV7-9,TRBJ1-2,many,TGTGCCAGCAGCCCCCCCGGGGGCTATGGCTACACCTTC,CASSPPGGYGYTF
NA,TRBV29-1,TRBJ1-1,many,TGCAGCGTTGAAGGGGGTAGGGCTGAAGCTTTCTTT,CSVEGGRAEAFF
TRBD2,TRBV5-1,TRBJ2-7,few,TGCGCCAGCATGGGTAGCGGGTACGAGCAGTACTTC,CASMGSGYEQYF
TRBD1,TRBV6-5,TRBJ1-2,NA,TGTGCCAGCAGCAACACAGGGGGCCTCAATGGCTACACCTTC,CASSNTGGLNGYTF
TRBD1,TRBV10-3,TRBJ1-1,NA,TGTGCCATCAACAAGGGACAGGGGAACACTGAAGCTTTCTTT,CAINKGQGNTEAFF
TRBD2,TRBV7-2,TRBJ2-3,NA,TGTGCCAGCAGCTTGGACCCCCCCCTAGCGGGGGGGAGCTACACAGATACGCAGTATTTT,CASSLDPPLAGGSYTDTQYF
NA,TRBV20-1,TRBJ2-5,few,TGCAGTGGTGTTCTGGGGAGAGAGACCCAGTACTTC,CSGVLGRETQYF
TRBD2,TRBV6-6,TRBJ2-4,many,TGTGCCAGCAGTTACTCGATGGGTAGCGGGGGGAATTTAGCCAAAAACATTCAGTACTTC,CASSYSMGSGGNLAKNIQYF
NA,TRBV7-2,TRBJ2-3,few,TGTGCCAGCAGCTTAGGGCGTTGGAGCACAGATACGCAGTATTTT,CASSLGRWSTDTQYF
NA,TRBV28,TRBJ2-3,NA,TGTGCCAGCAGTTTATCCGCCACAGATACGCAGTATTTT,CASSLSATDTQYF
NA,TRBV27,TRBJ2-7,few,TGTGCCAGCAGTCCCCAGGAGAGGCGGGCATTCTCCTACGAGCAGTACTTC,CASSPQERRAFSYEQYF
NA,TRBV20-1,TRBJ2-7,NA,TGCAGTGCTAGAGGGGCCTACGAGCAGTACTTC,CSARGAYEQYF
TRBD2,TRBV7-2,TRBJ2-3,NA,TGTGCCAGCAGTCCCCCTAGCGGGTATACGCAGTATTTT,CASSPPSGYTQYF
NA,TRBV6-2/TRBV6-3,TRBJ2-7,many,TGTGCCAGCAGTTACTCCCGGACCTACGAGCAGTACTTC,CASSYSRTYEQYF
NA,TRBV6-2/TRBV6-3,TRBJ2-7,NA,TGTGCCAGCAGTCGGGGACTGCCCTACGAGCAGTACTTC,CASSRGLPYEQYF
NA,TRBV2,TRBJ2-2,many,TGTGCCAGCAGTGGGTATGGAAGTTCGAACACCGGGGAGCTGTTTTTT,CASSGYGSSNTGELFF
NA,TRBV11-2,TRBJ1-5,many,TGTGCCAGCAGCTTCTCAAATCAGCCCCAGCATTTT,CASSFSNQPQHF
NA,TRBV4-3,TRBJ2-7,NA,TGCGCCAGCAGCCAAGTCAGGGGCCCCTCCTACGAGCAGTACTTC,CASSQVRGPSYEQYF
TRBD1,TRBV11-2,TRBJ2-2,few,TGTGCCAGCAGCTCGGGACAGGGATACACCGGGGAGCTGTTTTTT,CASSSGQGYTGELFF
NA,TRBV28,TRBJ1-4,NA,TGTGCCAGCGAAGGACAGCGTAATGAAAAACTGTTTTTT,CASEGQRNEKLFF
TRBD1,TRBV5-1,TRBJ2-3,few,TGCGCCAGCAGCCTTTGGGACAGGACAGATACGCAGTATTTT,CASSLWDRTDTQYF
NA,TRBV2,TRBJ1-1,many,TGTGCCAGCATCCGGATAACTGAAGCTTTCTTT,CASIRITEAFF
TRBD2,TRBV11-1,TRBJ2-1,NA,TGTGCCAGCAAAGCTCCGGGACTAGCGTCTCACAATGAGCAGTTCTTC,CASKAPGLASHNEQFF
NA,TRBV2,TRBJ2-7,NA,TGTGCCAGCATTGGGGGGCGCGGGATGTACGAGCAGTACTTC,CASIGGRGMYEQYF
NA,TRBV7-9,TRBJ2-3,NA,TGTGCCAGCAGCGAACCGGGACCCCCAGAGTATTTT,CASSEPGPPEYF
TRBD1,TRBV6-5,TRBJ1-2,NA,TGTGCCAGCAGTTACTGGGGACAGGGTTGGGCTAACTATGGCTACACCTTC,CASSYWGQGWANYGYTF
TRBD1,TRBV5-1,TRBJ1-1,few,TGCGCCAGCAGCTCCCGACAGGGGAAGAACACTGAAGCTTTCTTT,CASSSRQGKNTEAFF
NA,TRBV4-1,TRBJ2-2,few,TGCGCCAGCGGGAGTATAGGCACCGGGGAGCTGTTTTTT,CASGSIGTGELFF